This record looks at one T cell receptor beta chain sequence and its context. Its matching antigen is unknown. The data originate from a study of T cell repertoires in cytomegalovirus infection. TCRdb independently ran MiXCR on the reads; one entry per CDR3 protein. The sample contains about 830,000 distinct CDR3 sequences, about 33% of which appear only once. The study, taken as a whole, reports: Summed frequency of shared TCR beta families picked out CMV carriers who also had the relevant HLA.

V was clipped by 3 bases and J by 5 bases, with 10 bases between them. The CDR3 spans 13 residues. The input for sequencing was cultured CD8+ T cells from PBMCs, taken from culture after CMV antigen stimulation. The origin of this receptor is a human donor in good health (CMV status not recorded). Some clones in this sample may be carry-over from other donors' samples. The chain is built from TRBV12-3 or TRBV12-4 and TRBJ2-5; D is perhaps TRBD1 (6 bases). As DNA, the CDR3 is TGTGCCAGCAGTTTTTTACAGGGTGAGACCCAGTACTTC. It specifies CASSFLQGETQYF.